In its sample, the clone carrying this T cell receptor (beta chain) was seen many times. Antigen specificity is unknown. Profiling that covered TCR beta VDJ and CDR3 relied on genomic DNA as its template. TCRdb redid the calling of the reads with MiXCR, one entry per CDR3 protein. The repertoire includes approximately 57,000 distinct CDR3 sequences, approximately 50% of them detected once, and roughly 15% sits in the top ten. This sample was included in a study of CD8+CD57+ T cells in acquired aplastic anemia. Overall study results and limits: The number of CD8+ CDR3 sequences shared by patients and controls was around 30.

All patients picked for sequencing had shown, by flow cytometry, an expansion of CD8+CD57+ cells. V gave up 4 bases and J gave up 1 base; unmatched junction bases: 5. This CDR3 comprises 14 residues. From germline, CDR1 is DFQATT and CDR2 SNEGSKA (reference sequence). This TCR derives from a human donor with aplastic anemia. Sequencing was carried out using sorted CD4+, CD8+, or CD8+CD57+ T cells (not recorded which) from PBMCs. The gene calls are TRBV20-1 and TRBJ1-1; the match to TRBD1 covers 8 bases. In DNA, the CDR3 is TGCAGTGCTACCCAGGACAGGGCGAACACTGAAGCTTTCTTT. It codes for CSATQDRANTEAFF.